This T cell receptor (beta chain) was obtained from a study of shared clonotypes between healthy human individuals (dated by TCRdb to between 2020 and 2021). With regard to the full study: A couple of women and a few men aged 18 to 49 years were included in the cohort. For each donor, three plates each were used for CD4 naive and CD4 memory, two plates were used for CD8 naive, and one plate was used for CD8 memory. The study deeply sequenced blood TCR repertoires of about 5 healthy adults to estimate repertoire size and the extent of clonotype sharing between individuals. Different laboratories and diverse techniques were used to prepare libraries and sequence TCR repertoires, to increase sequencing depth and limit assay-specific biases. Each donor's leukapheresis produced roughly between about 0.9 and 9.5 billion PBMCs. General findings and caveats noted by the study authors: Larger estimated clonotype richness was generally found for naive subsets than for memory subsets. When a few donors were compared, the shared fraction of clonotypes was around 5.1% for naive CD4, more than 3% for naive CD8, roughly 2.3% for memory CD4, and 0.4% for memory CD8. The small number of donors limited the genetic and exposure-history diversity represented. Incomplete sequencing was indicated by rarefaction of sorted-subset datasets, despite the large sequencing depth. Pairwise subsampling indicated that sequencing depth was expected to affect the degree of clonotype sharing among donors. Clonotypes shared by all four sorted-subset donors showed higher generation probabilities than non-shared clonotypes. Sampling was limited to blood, and TCR repertoires in tissue likely differ from TCR repertoires in blood.

The CDR3 sequence holds 14 residues, the cysteine and phenylalanine included. Kept here is only the CDR3 DNA, which spans 42 bases and is read in frame from base 1. The germline V gene provides CDR1 SGHTA and CDR2 FQGTGA. Relative to germline, V is 4 bases shorter and J is 6 bases shorter, with 13 bases between their ends. Donors were healthy HIV-negative adults with no recently reported acute infections or vaccinations. All donors were Caucasian adults living in Nashville, Tennessee, USA. CD4+ T cells were enriched by magnetic negative selection, after which naive cells were positively selected on CD45RA and the negative fraction was taken as the memory subset. Blood was obtained by leukapheresis, after which PBMCs were separated by Ficoll-Histopaque density gradient centrifugation and cryopreserved in liquid nitrogen vapor phase. Analytical flow cytometry was used to check the purity and quantity of each magnetically sorted T cell population. Genomic DNA was isolated from each sorted fraction and quantified by UV absorbance on a Nanodrop 2000c.

To note about this clone: What this receptor recognizes is not known. The input lacks base qualities; no much larger clone sits a single base away.

TCR CDR3 regions were amplified from genomic DNA by multiplex PCR using the deep immunoSEQ assay. Genomic DNA extracted from each cell subset was distributed evenly over all wells of several immunoSEQ 96-well plates, and each plate served as one replicate. For sorted subsets, roughly 200 ng of genomic DNA, equivalent to 30,000 or so T cell genomes, went into each replicate PCR. Purified libraries were quantified with a Qubit 3.0 fluorometer, sized on a Bioanalyzer 2100, and re-quantified with the KAPA Library Quantification kit. Every immunoSEQ 96-well plate was sequenced on a separate single-read 150-cycle Illumina NextSeq 550 flow cell. Under the source paper's analysis protocol: Because the immunoSEQ output included only junctional sequences and no quality scores, the filtering could not be the same as the filtering used for full-length reads. Sequences were annotated with PyIR, a Python wrapper for IgBLAST v1.9, and V/J genes and CDR3 were assigned using IMGT germline references. Any read was removed if the V/J assignment was weak (E-value above 1e-6), the CDR3 was missing, or the read contained stop codons, out-of-frame junctions, or ambiguous translated residues. V3J clonotypes were defined as sequences sharing the same inferred V gene, J gene, and CDR3 amino acid sequence. To compute the percentage overlap between repertoires, the number of shared unique clonotypes was divided by the size of the smaller repertoire. Repertoire richness was assessed with RTK rarefaction, the Chao1 estimator, and Recon v2.1 estimates of unobserved clonotypes. OLGA was used to compute generation probabilities for all TCRbeta clonotypes that the gDNA method yielded from four donors. The table comes from immuneACCESS by way of TCRdb, which keeps in-frame sequences with V and J called. Part of the clones is missing from these tables; in studies checked, under half for an unresolved V gene and the rest for unknown reasons. V, J and clone size derive from that table, while D and trimming were established from the DNA sequence. This sample holds 2,500,000 or so clones; just under 95% were observed only once. Roughly 0.34% of the sample is taken by the ten largest.

Input material: naive CD4+ T cells from PBMCs. The meaning of the sample's cell subset or site label: CD45RA+ positively selected. The origin of this receptor is a man in his late teens or twenties in good health. Some clones in this sample may be carry-over from other donors' samples. The chain is assembled from TRBV7-3 and TRBJ2-1, with the D call perhaps TRBD1 or TRBD2, as 5 bases match in each case. In nucleotides, the sequence is TGTGCCAGCAGCTCGCCGGGGCGCTCCAATGAGCAGTTCTTC. It specifies CASSSPGRSNEQFF.